This TCR beta chain was obtained from a study of T cell responses to AZD1222 COVID-19 vaccine. Profiling relied on immunoSEQ multiplex PCR, and the TCRdb table lists in-frame clones only, not all of them. The sample includes roughly 100,000 clones, about 94% of them seen just once. The CDR3 sequence is 14 residues long. V lost 5 bases, J lost 2 bases, and 12 bases lay in between. The germline gives CDR1 MNHEY, CDR2 SVGAGI. V and J are TRBV6-5 and TRBJ1-2, with a possible D match to TRBD1 (6 bases). The source is an adult in good health. The source material was peripheral blood, sampled on day 0 of AZD1222 vaccination. The CDR3 DNA sequence: TGTGCCAGCAGTATCTTCGACAGGAACTATGGCTACACCTTC. Amino acid sequence: CASSIFDRNYGYTF.